This TCR beta chain stems from a study of cytotoxic CD8 clonotypes in ibrutinib-treated CLL. Overall study context: Results showed around 25 partial and 2 complete responses; following median 68 months, approximately 15 remained remitted, about 12 advanced.

The CDR3 consists of 15 residues. CDR1 SGHRS and CDR2 YFSETQ come from the germline V gene. Trimming left V 2 bases short and J 0 bases short, with 9 bases between. The targeted sequencing depth was 1 in 200,000 to 1 in 1 million T cells. The assay was immunoSEQ multiplex PCR, and TCRdb's table has in-frame clones only and misses some. Among about 140,000 clones, around 81% were seen once, and the ten largest hold roughly 7.2%. This clone was picked up a small number of times. The source of this sequence is a human donor with chronic lymphocytic leukemia. V is TRBV5-1 and J is TRBJ2-1; D is possibly TRBD2 (6 bases). The sequences come from PBMCs, collected after 36 months of ibrutinib treatment. CDR3 DNA: TGCGCCAGCAGCTTAACTAGCAGCTCCTACAATGAGCAGTTCTTC. Translating it yields CASSLTSSSYNEQFF. Full variable domain (outside the CDR3, taken from reference TRBV5-1 and TRBJ2-1): KAGVTQTPRYLIKTRGQQVTLSCSPISGHRSVSWYQQTPGQGLQFLFEYFSETQRNKGNFPGRFSGRQFSNSRSEMNVSTLELGDSALYLCASSLTSSSYNEQFFGPGTRLTVL.